Listed here are 18 T cell receptor beta chains from one sample, sequenced in a study of blood T cell repertoires in COVID-19. The repertoire was sequenced with immunoSEQ multiplex PCR; TCRdb's copy has only in-frame clones and lacks some. Here the sample spans 150,000 to 180,000 clones, approximately 80% being singletons. The specimen sequenced was peripheral blood. Receptors were obtained from a woman between 45 and 60 years old with acute or convalescent COVID-19.

The rearrangement joins TRBV12-3 or TRBV12-4 to TRBJ2-1; the match to TRBD1 covers 9 bases. CDR3 length: 13 residues. The J segment lost 8 bases and the V segment lost 4 bases, leaving 3 bases of the junction unmatched. The CDR3 DNA reads TGTGCCAGCAGTTGGGGACAGGGATATGAGCAGTTCTTC. It specifies CASSWGQGYEQFF.

The chain recombines TRBV5-1 with TRBJ2-1, with 7 bases matching TRBD1. V lost 0 bases to trimming and J lost 9 bases; unmatched junction nucleotides: 3. The CDR3 consists of 13 residues. Germline CDR1 is SGHRS and CDR2 is YFSETQ. The CDR3 region has the DNA TGCGCCAGCAGCTTGGGAAGGGACAGTGAGCAGTTCTTC. Its translation: CASSLGRDSEQFF.

The chain has TRBV5-1 and TRBJ2-1; 7 nucleotides align to TRBD2. CDR3 size: 16 residues. V lost 4 bases and J lost 7; bases outside the gene matches: 14. Per the germline V gene, CDR1 is SGHRS and CDR2 is YFSETQ. The DNA for the CDR3 is TGCGCCAGCAGCCAAGAATACAGCGGGATCTGGAATGAGCAGTTCTTC. Residues: CASSQEYSGIWNEQFF.

The chain uses TRBV5-4 and TRBJ1-2, with 8 bases aligning to TRBD1. The CDR3 loop spans 16 amino acids. Germline V gene lookup returns CDR1 SGHNT and CDR2 YYREEE (reference sequence). J lost 7 bases, V lost 0 bases, and 11 bases had no gene match. For the CDR3, the DNA is TGTGCCAGCAGCTTGGCTTTCGGCAGGGGGCGACTTGGCTACACCTTC. It yields the protein CASSLAFGRGRLGYTF.

The CDR3 sequence: CATRTDSYEQYF. DNA of the CDR3: TGTGCCACCAGGACAGACTCCTACGAGCAGTACTTC. The chain has TRBV6-5 and TRBJ2-7, with a weak D call TRBD1 (6 bases). The CDR3 totals 12 residues. Trimming removed 10 bases from V and 0 bases from J, with 10 bases in between. CDR1 MNHEY and CDR2 SVGAGI come from the germline V gene.

This sequence joins TRBV3-1 (or the pseudogene TRBV3-2) and TRBJ1-3; 9 bases are shared with TRBD1. The CDR3 contains 15 residues. The ends lost 1 base at V and 7 bases at J; junction bases unmatched: 5. The germline V gene encodes CDR1 LGHDT and CDR2 YNNKEL (reference sequence). The DNA for the CDR3 is TGTGCCAGCAGCCAAGTACCCGGGACAGGGAACACCATATATTTT. This encodes CASSQVPGTGNTIYF.

The chain has TRBV6-5 and TRBJ2-3; 7 bases align to TRBD1. CDR1 is MNHEY, CDR2 SVGAGI, per germline. V was pared by 8 bases and J by 3 bases, with 5 bases of the junction left unmatched. The CDR3 length is 13 residues. In DNA, the CDR3 is TGTGCCAGCCAACTCAGGGGGACAGATACGCAGTATTTT. Translating gives CASQLRGTDTQYF.

The V call is TRBV25-1, the J call TRBJ2-3; 12 nucleotides match TRBD1. V was pared by 5 bases and J by 7 bases, with 13 bases of the junction left unmatched. Looked up from germline, CDR1 is MGHDK and CDR2 is SYGVNS. The CDR3 sequence is 17 residues long. The CDR3 is CASSPSPGQGAGNTQYF. CDR3 DNA sequence: TGTGCCAGCAGTCCTAGCCCGGGACAGGGGGCCGGGAATACGCAGTATTTT.

This clone was detected only once. The gene calls are TRBV7-3 and TRBJ2-7; 11 positions agree with TRBD1. Germline assignment: CDR1 SGHTA and CDR2 FQGTGA. This CDR3 is 15 amino acids long. The V and J ends lost 2 bases and 2 bases, in that order; junction bases with no gene match: 2. The CDR3 DNA sequence: TGTGCCAGCAGCTTAGCGGGACAGGGGGCCTACGAGCAGTACTTC. It codes for CASSLAGQGAYEQYF.

The chain couples TRBV5-1 to TRBJ1-2; D not resolved. Between the trimmed V and J ends, which lost 0 bases and 0 bases, there was a span of 6 bases. The length of the CDR3 is 14 residues. CDR1 and CDR2 from the germline V gene are SGHRS and YFSETQ. This chain's CDR3 is CASSLAKPNYGYTF. The CDR3 region has the DNA TGCGCCAGCAGCTTGGCCAAGCCTAACTATGGCTACACCTTC. Drawing the rest from reference TRBV5-1 and TRBJ1-2, the complete variable domain is KAGVTQTPRYLIKTRGQQVTLSCSPISGHRSVSWYQQTPGQGLQFLFEYFSETQRNKGNFPGRFSGRQFSNSRSEMNVSTLELGDSALYLCASSLAKPNYGYTFGSGTRLTVV.

This chain joins TRBV6-5 and TRBJ2-1; D uncertain. The germline V and J ends were trimmed by 7 bases and 2 bases, with 15 bases remaining between them. CDR3 length: 15 residues. CDR1 is MNHEY and CDR2 is SVGAGI in the germline V gene. CDR3 amino acids: CASTFDMGPYNEQFF. The CDR3 bases are TGTGCCAGCACCTTCGACATGGGCCCCTACAATGAGCAGTTCTTC.

The CDR3 protein is CASSMGPGITNSPLHF. The CDR3 DNA follows: TGTGCCAGTAGTATGGGTCCAGGAATAACTAATTCACCCCTCCACTTT. This chain joins TRBV19 and TRBJ1-6; D is unclear. V was cut by 3 bases and J by 6 bases, with 15 bases left in between. There are 16 residues in the CDR3. CDR1 and CDR2 from the germline V gene are LNHDA and SQIVND (reference sequence).

The V and J genes are TRBV4-3 and TRBJ2-2; 11 positions agree with TRBD2. CDR1 is LGHNA and CDR2 is YSLEER in the germline V gene. Unmatched junction bases numbered 5, after V lost 1 base and J lost 1 base. This CDR3 is 18 amino acids long. CDR3 nucleotides: TGCGCCAGCAGCCAAGCTTTCGGACTAGCGGGGAACACCGGGGAGCTGTTTTTT. It specifies CASSQAFGLAGNTGELFF.

The V call is TRBV7-9, the J call TRBJ2-2, with 7 bases identical to TRBD1. The CDR3 is made up of 16 amino acids. V was clipped by 5 bases and J by 3 bases; unmatched bases: 9. In germline, CDR1 is SEHNR, CDR2 FQNEAQ (reference sequence). The chain's CDR3 is CASSPYRGRDTGELFF. DNA of the CDR3: TGTGCCAGCAGCCCTTACAGGGGAAGGGACACCGGGGAGCTGTTTTTT.

The chain carries TRBV5-1 and TRBJ1-6; no definite D call. The CDR3 has 13 residues. Germline values: CDR1 SGHRS, CDR2 YFSETQ. The V gene lost 0 bases and the J gene lost 8 bases, with 6 bases spanning the gap. The CDR3 reads CASSLGGDSPLHF. The CDR3 region has the DNA TGCGCCAGCAGCTTGGGCGGCGATTCACCCCTCCACTTT. The complete variable domain, with remaining parts taken from reference TRBV5-1 and TRBJ1-6, reads KAGVTQTPRYLIKTRGQQVTLSCSPISGHRSVSWYQQTPGQGLQFLFEYFSETQRNKGNFPGRFSGRQFSNSRSEMNVSTLELGDSALYLCASSLGGDSPLHFGNGTRLTVT.

The chain has TRBV14 and TRBJ2-2; unclear D gene. CDR3 size: 14 residues. Germline CDR1 is SGHDN and CDR2 is FVKESK. Trimming removed 1 base from V and 4 bases from J, with 7 bases in between. CDR3 protein: CASSQALFTGELFF. Written as DNA, the CDR3 is TGTGCCAGCAGCCAAGCACTATTCACCGGGGAGCTGTTTTTT.

This clone has a handful of counts. Other DNA variants within this sample encode the same CDR3. This chain uses TRBV27 with TRBJ1-6, with 7 positions matching TRBD1. The V gene end was trimmed by 6 bases and the J gene end by 3 bases; junction bases not matched to a gene: 5. CDR1 is MNHEY and CDR2 is SMNVEV in the germline V gene (reference sequence). The CDR3 extends over 15 amino acids. The CDR3 here is CASSFRDSYNSPLHF. CDR3 DNA sequence: TGTGCCAGCAGCTTCCGGGACAGCTATAATTCACCCCTCCACTTT.

The chain carries TRBV7-8 and TRBJ2-2, with D tentatively TRBD1 (6 bases). This CDR3 has 15 residues. Germline values: CDR1 SGHVS, CDR2 FQNEAQ. Trimming removed 5 bases at V and 2 bases at J, with 12 bases between. CDR3 region: CASSPWTDNTGELFF. The CDR3 coding sequence is TGTGCCAGCAGCCCGTGGACAGATAACACCGGGGAGCTGTTTTTT.